The present T cell receptor (beta chain) was sequenced within a study of blood T cell repertoires in COVID-19. Overall study context: The United States, Italy and Spain were the sources of the acute and convalescent COVID-19 samples. The cDNA or gDNA used as material had been derived from T cells, B-cell-depleted T cells, or PBMCs.

The CDR3 loop spans 15 amino acids. Trimming stripped 5 bases from V and 0 bases from J, with 11 bases between. Germline V lookup: CDR1 MNHEY, CDR2 SMNVEV (reference sequence). Original processing notes: Researchers report that nucleated cell counts were estimated from reference gene primer amplification. Assay used: immunoSEQ multiplex PCR; TCRdb lists only in-frame clones, some missing. The DNA gave D and trimming, while V, J and clone size come from that table. There are approximately 170,000 clones in the sample; under 90% occur only once, and 2% to 2.5% lies in the top ten. The sample consisted of peripheral blood. The chain is built from TRBV27 and TRBJ2-1, with TRBD1 as a possible D gene (6 bases). The sequence was obtained from an elderly woman with acute or convalescent COVID-19. CDR3 DNA: TGTGCCAGCAGTGTTGACAGGAGCTCCTACAATGAGCAGTTCTTC. Residues: CASSVDRSSYNEQFF.